These T cell receptor beta chains were read from a single sample in a study of technical replicates of blood from a few donors. TCRdb's table, derived via immunoSEQ multiplex PCR, lists solely in-frame clones and lacks some. This table holds about 80,000 clones, 75% to 95% found once. The sample taken for sequencing was T cells isolated from PBMCs. The receptors were sampled from a human donor in good health. Each CDR3 is given with its conserved first and last residue. D genes are given only for firm matches. Clone size is stated in some rows and not others, as once, few, many or a class when expanded.

length | J | V | size | D | DNA | CDR3
15 | TRBJ2-2 | TRBV11-3 | . | TRBD1 | TGTGCCAGCAGCACCGGACAGGGGAGGTGGGGGGAGCTGTTTTTT | CASSTGQGRWGELFF
15 | TRBJ1-1 | TRBV30 | . | . | TGTGCCTGGAGCGGGGGGCCGGGCGGGAACACTGAAGCTTTCTTT | CAWSGGPGGNTEAFF
13 | TRBJ2-1 | TRBV7-3 | . | TRBD2 | TGTGCCAGCAGCTTAGCGGGAGCACATGAGCAGTTCTTC | CASSLAGAHEQFF
15 | TRBJ1-3 | TRBV19 | once | . | TGTGCCAGTAGTTTCACAGGGATCTCTGGAAACACCATATATTTT | CASSFTGISGNTIYF
12 | TRBJ2-7 | TRBV14 | . | . | TGTGCCAGCGGGAGGAGCTCCTACGAGCAGTACTTC | CASGRSSYEQYF
14 | TRBJ2-3 | TRBV19 | . | TRBD1 | TGTGCCAGTTCCACAGGGGCAGGAACAGATACGCAGTATTTT | CASSTGAGTDTQYF
15 | TRBJ1-2 | TRBV29-1 | . | . | TGCAGCGTCCCCCAAGCGGGTTACGGAAGCTATGGCTACACCTTC | CSVPQAGYGSYGYTF
17 | TRBJ2-1 | TRBV9 | . | TRBD2 | TGTGCCAGCAGCGCCAACGTGGGGGGGAGCTCCTACAATGAGCAGTTCTTC | CASSANVGGSSYNEQFF
15 | TRBJ2-3 | TRBV4-3 | . | . | TGCGCCAGCAGCCCGCTAGCATCTGGCACAGATACGCAGTATTTT | CASSPLASGTDTQYF
15 | TRBJ2-2 | TRBV12-5 | . | TRBD2 | TGTGCTAGTGGTTTCGGGGGGACGGACACCGGGGAGCTGTTTTTT | CASGFGGTDTGELFF
16 | TRBJ1-2 | TRBV12-5 | . | TRBD1 | TGTGCTAGTGGTTTGCCAATCTGGCAGGGGGAGTATGGCTACACCTTC | CASGLPIWQGEYGYTF
13 | TRBJ1-1 | TRBV10-1 | . | . | TGCGCCAGCAGTGATACAGGGAACACTGAAGCTTTCTTT | CASSDTGNTEAFF
13 | TRBJ2-5 | TRBV5-1 | . | TRBD2 | TGCGCCAGCAGCTTGGAGCGGGGGGAGACCCAGTACTTC | CASSLERGETQYF
16 | TRBJ1-2 | TRBV11-2 | . | TRBD1 | TGTGCCAGCAGCTATCCGGGACAGGGAGACTGGAGTGGCTACACCTTC | CASSYPGQGDWSGYTF
14 | TRBJ1-4 | TRBV11-2 | . | TRBD1 | TGTGCCAGCAGCTTAGTTCAGGGGGGTGAAAAACTGTTTTTT | CASSLVQGGEKLFF
17 | TRBJ2-3 | TRBV15 | . | . | TGTGCCACCAGCTTGGGAGAGGCTAGCTTACCCCCAGATACGCAGTATTTT | CATSLGEASLPPDTQYF
14 | TRBJ2-7 | TRBV5-1 | . | TRBD1 | TGCGCCAGCAGCCTGGGACAGGAAACCTACGAGCAGTACTTC | CASSLGQETYEQYF
14 | TRBJ1-1 | TRBV6-5 | . | TRBD1 | TGTGCCAGCAGTCCGGACAGGGGGGTAGCTGAAGCTTTCTTT | CASSPDRGVAEAFF
18 | TRBJ2-2 | TRBV4-3 | . | TRBD2 | TGCGCCAGCAGCCAAGCTTGGACTAGCGGGAGCGGTACCGGGGAGCTGTTTTTT | CASSQAWTSGSGTGELFF
13 | TRBJ2-5 | TRBV7-9 | . | . | TGTGCCAGCAGCTTAGTCAGCCAAGAGACCCAGTACTTC | CASSLVSQETQYF
16 | TRBJ1-5 | TRBV19 | . | . | TGTGCCAGTAGGATAGGGGCGGGGTTCATCAATCAGCCCCAGCATTTT | CASRIGAGFINQPQHF
11 | TRBJ2-5 | TRBV7-9 | . | TRBD2 | TGTGCCAGCAGCGTGGGGGGGGCCCAGTACTTC | CASSVGGAQYF
18 | TRBJ2-1 | TRBV9 | . | TRBD2 | TGTGCCAGCAGCGTAAAAGGGGTGACTAGCGGGGACTACAATGAGCAGTTCTTC | CASSVKGVTSGDYNEQFF
12 | TRBJ2-3 | TRBV11-3 | . | TRBD1 | TGTGCCACCGGGACAGGGATAGATACGCAGTATTTT | CATGTGIDTQYF
16 | TRBJ1-2 | TRBV30 | . | . | TGTGCCTGGAGTGTAAGTATAGAAAGACAAGCGGATGGCTACACCTTC | CAWSVSIERQADGYTF
14 | TRBJ2-5 | TRBV21-1 | . | . | TGTGCCAGCAGCTTAGACAGGGGGCGGGAGACCCAGTACTTC | CASSLDRGRETQYF
14 | TRBJ2-1 | TRBV7-9 | . | . | TGTGCCAGCAGCTTGGGGAGCGGTTACAATGAGCAGTTCTTC | CASSLGSGYNEQFF
13 | TRBJ2-7 | TRBV2 | . | . | TGTGCCAGCAGCTCCCGCGGGGCCGGCGAGCAGTACTTC | CASSSRGAGEQYF
15 | TRBJ2-5 | TRBV6-6 | . | TRBD2 | TGTGCCAGCAGTTACTCGAGTCCTAGCGGAGAGACCCAGTACTTC | CASSYSSPSGETQYF
15 | TRBJ1-1 | TRBV13 | . | TRBD1 | TGTGCCAGCAGCTTAGGACAGGGGGTGAGGACTGAAGCTTTCTTT | CASSLGQGVRTEAFF
13 | TRBJ2-5 | TRBV12-5 | . | TRBD2 | TGTGCTAGTGGCCTAGCGGGGTCAGGGTCCCAGTACTTC | CASGLAGSGSQYF
14 | TRBJ2-3 | TRBV9 | . | TRBD2 | TGTGCCAGCAGCCTCGGGACTAGCGGGGATACGCAGTATTTT | CASSLGTSGDTQYF
15 | TRBJ2-5 | TRBV6-5 | . | TRBD2 | TGTGCCAGCAGTGCGGGGGACTGGTTACAAGAGACCCAGTACTTC | CASSAGDWLQETQYF
14 | TRBJ2-2 | TRBV7-3 | . | TRBD2 | TGTGCCAGCAGTCCTAGCGGGAACACCGGGGAGCTGTTTTTT | CASSPSGNTGELFF
11 | TRBJ2-7 | TRBV20-1 | . | . | TGCAGTGGGGGCAGGGCTTACGAGCAGTACTTC | CSGGRAYEQYF
15 | TRBJ1-1 | TRBV2 | . | . | TGTGCCAGCAGAACCTCCCGGGGGGGGAACACTGAAGCTTTCTTT | CASRTSRGGNTEAFF
16 | TRBJ2-5 | TRBV11-1 | . | TRBD2 | TGTGCCAGCAGCTTTCCCACACTAGCGGGAGAGGGGACCCAGTACTTC | CASSFPTLAGEGTQYF
11 | TRBJ2-7 | TRBV7-2 | . | . | TGTGCCAGCAGCTTAGTACAGCAGCAGTACTTC | CASSLVQQQYF
16 | TRBJ2-5 | TRBV15 | . | TRBD2 | TGTGCCACCAGCAGACGCATAGCGGGAGGGCCAGAGACCCAGTACTTC | CATSRRIAGGPETQYF
12 | TRBJ1-1 | TRBV12-5 | . | . | TGTGCTAGTGGGTCGGGTATCACTGAAGCTTTCTTT | CASGSGITEAFF
15 | TRBJ2-7 | TRBV11-3 | . | . | TGTGCCAGCAGCCTCGGAGGGGAAAGCTCCTACGAGCAGTACTTC | CASSLGGESSYEQYF
12 | TRBJ1-1 | TRBV6-6 | . | TRBD1 | TGTGCCATCGGGACAGGGGACAGAGAAGCTTTCTTT | CAIGTGDREAFF
16 | TRBJ1-1 | TRBV4-3 | . | . | TGCGCCAGCAGCCAAGAGGGGGGGGCTCGGAACACTGAAGCTTTCTTT | CASSQEGGARNTEAFF
17 | TRBJ2-7 | TRBV7-8 | . | TRBD1 | TGTGCCAGCAGCTCGCACTGGACAGGGGTGAAATCCTACGAGCAGTACTTC | CASSSHWTGVKSYEQYF
16 | TRBJ2-7 | TRBV21-1 | . | . | TGTGCCAGCAGCAAAGTCAAACTAGCGGGAGCGATAGAGCAGTACTTC | CASSKVKLAGAIEQYF
15 | TRBJ2-1 | TRBV2 | . | . | TGTGCCAGCATTCATACTCGGCTAGCTGGGGATGAGCAGTTCTTC | CASIHTRLAGDEQFF
16 | TRBJ1-3 | TRBV7-6 | . | . | TGTGCCAGCAGCGCAACACAGGGTTACTCTGGAAACACCATATATTTT | CASSATQGYSGNTIYF
14 | TRBJ2-5 | TRBV19 | . | TRBD2 | TGTGCCAGTAAAACAACTAGCGGGGGGAAGACCCAGTACTTC | CASKTTSGGKTQYF
18 | TRBJ2-3 | TRBV10-3 | . | TRBD1 | TGTGCCATCAGTCCCGGGACAGGGATTTTCTTGCGGGCAGATACGCAGTATTTT | CAISPGTGIFLRADTQYF
12 | TRBJ1-1 | TRBV30 | . | . | TGTGCCTGGAGTGTACAGGGCCGCGGGGCTTTCTTT | CAWSVQGRGAFF
14 | TRBJ2-7 | TRBV18 | . | TRBD2 | TGTGCCAGCTCACCATTAGCGGGGAGCTACGAGCAGTACTTC | CASSPLAGSYEQYF
14 | TRBJ1-4 | TRBV6-1 | . | . | TGTGCCAGCAGTGAAGCGGGCACGAATGAAAAACTGTTTTTT | CASSEAGTNEKLFF
13 | TRBJ1-2 | TRBV28 | . | . | TGTGCCAGCAGGAGGACAGACTCCTATGGCTACACCTTC | CASRRTDSYGYTF
13 | TRBJ2-3 | TRBV2 | . | TRBD1 | TGTGCCAGCAGTGACGAGGGGGCGGATACGCAGTATTTT | CASSDEGADTQYF